This passage covers 7 T cell receptor beta chains from one sample sequenced in a study of tumor-infiltrating lymphocytes in oesophageal squamous cell carcinoma. Via MiXCR, TCRdb re-called the PCR reads, giving one row per CDR3 protein. The table includes about 17,000 distinct CDR3 sequences, around 50% detected once. Sample: normal esophageal tissue next to the tumor. Receptor source: a female donor with esophageal squamous cell carcinoma.

The chain uses TRBV7-8 and TRBJ2-7; TRBD2 matches at 7 bases. V lost 5 bases to trimming and J lost 0 bases; unmatched junction nucleotides: 10. Looked up from germline, CDR1 is SGHVS and CDR2 is FQNEAQ. The CDR3 is 16 residues long. In DNA form, the CDR3 reads TGTGCCAGCAGCAACAGACTAGCCGGTAGCTCCTACGAGCAGTACTTC. Its protein is CASSNRLAGSSYEQYF.

This chain joins TRBV7-2 and TRBJ2-1, with D perhaps TRBD2 (7 bases). This CDR3 has 16 amino acids. CDR1 and CDR2 (germline): SGHTA, FQGNSA. Trimming took off 6 bases at V and 0 bases at J, with 15 bases between the two ends. CDR3 sequence: CASREGGVVSYNEQFF. CDR3 bases: TGTGCCAGCAGGGAGGGGGGGGTTGTCTCCTACAATGAGCAGTTCTTC.

In regard to this clonotype: The CDR3 does not close with the conserved phenylalanine or tryptophan, likely indicating a read error. The limits of the CDR3 on the DNA are not certain, so only TCRdb's listed CDR3 is given. The rearrangement uses TRBV6-6 and TRBJ2-6; no check of the table's D call, TRBD2, against the DNA was made. Germline V gene data show CDR1 as MNHNY and CDR2 as SVGAGI (reference sequence). The CDR3 has 18 residues if both end residues are counted. CDR3 loop: CASSKSGTPSENIQYFGA.

This chain joins TRBV27 and TRBJ2-1; TRBD2 aligns across 8 bases. This CDR3 has 15 amino acids. Germline trimming cut 2 bases from V and 3 bases from J; bases unmatched to any gene: 3. Looked up from germline, CDR1 is MNHEY and CDR2 is SMNVEV (reference sequence). The CDR3 coding sequence is TGTGCCAGCAGTTTAAAGGGACTAGTCTACAATGAGCAGTTCTTC. Encoded protein: CASSLKGLVYNEQFF.

This clonotype was found many times. The DNA for the CDR3 is TGTGCCAGCAGCGACGGGGACAGGCTGAGGGCTCAGCCCCAGCATTTT. It specifies CASSDGDRLRAQPQHF. The chain couples TRBV6-1 to TRBJ1-5, with TRBD1 identical over 8 bases. The CDR3 covers 16 residues. Germline values: CDR1 MNHNS, CDR2 SASEGT. After removal of 6 bases from V and 6 bases from J, the junction contained 13 bases not matched to a gene.

This clonotype came up a few times. The chain links TRBV7-9 to TRBJ2-1; D unclear. Between the trimmed V and J ends, which lost 1 base and 6 bases, there was a span of 7 bases. Germline values: CDR1 SEHNR, CDR2 FQNEAQ (reference sequence). The CDR3 has 13 amino acids. The CDR3: CASSLVAANEQFF. In DNA form, the CDR3 reads TGTGCCAGCAGCTTAGTTGCGGCCAATGAGCAGTTCTTC.

In its sample, this clonotype is medium-sized. The CDR3 region is CASSLATSGSKPQYF. CDR3 coding DNA: TGTGCCAGCAGCTTAGCTACTAGCGGGAGCAAACCGCAGTATTTT. The rearrangement joins TRBV11-1 to TRBJ2-3, with 11 bases fitting TRBD2. Trimming cost V 0 bases and J 10 bases; bases outside gene matches: 6. Germline CDR1 reads SGHAT; CDR2 reads FQDESV (reference sequence). The CDR3 runs 15 residues.